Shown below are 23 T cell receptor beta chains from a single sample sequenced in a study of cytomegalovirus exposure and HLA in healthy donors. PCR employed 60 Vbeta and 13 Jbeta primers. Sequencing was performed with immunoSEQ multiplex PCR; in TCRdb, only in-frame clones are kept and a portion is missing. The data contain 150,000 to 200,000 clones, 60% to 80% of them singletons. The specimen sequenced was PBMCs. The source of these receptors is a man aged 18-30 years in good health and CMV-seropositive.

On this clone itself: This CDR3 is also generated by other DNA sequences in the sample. The CDR3, as DNA: TGTGCCAGCAGTGTGGACAGGGGGCACGAGCAGTACTTC. This sequence encodes CASSVDRGHEQYF. The V call is TRBV6-1, the J call TRBJ2-7; 11 positions agree with TRBD1. Germline trimming cut 4 bases from V and 5 bases from J; bases unmatched to any gene: 1. Germline values: CDR1 MNHNS, CDR2 SASEGT. The CDR3 contains 13 residues.

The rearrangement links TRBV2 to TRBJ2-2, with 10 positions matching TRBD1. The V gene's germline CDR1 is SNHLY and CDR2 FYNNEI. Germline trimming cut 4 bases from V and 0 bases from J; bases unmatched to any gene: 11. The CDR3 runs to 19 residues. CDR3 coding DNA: TGTGCCAGCAGTGTTTACCGGGACAGGGGAGAAGCGAACACCGGGGAGCTGTTTTTT. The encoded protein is CASSVYRDRGEANTGELFF. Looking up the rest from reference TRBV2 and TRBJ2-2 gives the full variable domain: EPEVTQTPSHQVTQMGQEVILRCVPISNHLYFYWYRQILGQKVEFLVSFYNNEISEKSEIFDDQFSVERPDGSNFTLKIRSTKLEDSAMYFCASSVYRDRGEANTGELFFGEGSRLTVL.

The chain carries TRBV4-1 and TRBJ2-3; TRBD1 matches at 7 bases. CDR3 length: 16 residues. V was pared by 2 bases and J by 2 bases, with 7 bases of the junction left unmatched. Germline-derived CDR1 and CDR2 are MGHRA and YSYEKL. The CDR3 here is CASSQLGQRITDTQYF. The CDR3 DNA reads TGCGCCAGCAGCCAATTGGGACAGCGGATCACAGATACGCAGTATTTT.

CDR3 coding DNA: TGTGCCAGCAGCTTAATGGGACAGGGATTGTATGAGCAGTTCTTC. As protein: CASSLMGQGLYEQFF. This chain joins TRBV7-3 and TRBJ2-1; TRBD1 agrees at 9 bases. The CDR3 is 15 amino acids. Germline loops: CDR1 SGHTA, CDR2 FQGTGA. Trimming at V came to 1 base and at J to 8 bases, leaving 6 bases not matched to a gene.

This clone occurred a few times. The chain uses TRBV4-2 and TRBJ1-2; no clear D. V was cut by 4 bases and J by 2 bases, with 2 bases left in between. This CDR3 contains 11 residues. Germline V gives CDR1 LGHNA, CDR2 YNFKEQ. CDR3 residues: CASSLNYGYTF. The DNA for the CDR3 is TGTGCCAGCAGCCTAAACTATGGCTACACCTTC.

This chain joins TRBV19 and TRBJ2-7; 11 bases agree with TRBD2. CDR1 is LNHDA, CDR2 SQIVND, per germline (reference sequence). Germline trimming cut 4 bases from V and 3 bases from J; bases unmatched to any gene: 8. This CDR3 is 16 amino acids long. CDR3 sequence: CASSKASGGPYYEQYF. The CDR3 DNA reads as TGTGCCAGTAGTAAAGCTAGCGGGGGGCCTTACTACGAGCAGTACTTC.

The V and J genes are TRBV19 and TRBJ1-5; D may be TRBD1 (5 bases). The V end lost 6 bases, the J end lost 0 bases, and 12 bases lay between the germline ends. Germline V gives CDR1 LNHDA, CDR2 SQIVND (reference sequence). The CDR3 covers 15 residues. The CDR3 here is CASRPDRFSNQPQHF. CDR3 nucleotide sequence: TGTGCCAGTAGACCCGACAGATTTAGCAATCAGCCCCAGCATTTT. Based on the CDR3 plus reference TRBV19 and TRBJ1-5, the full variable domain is DGGITQSPKYLFRKEGQNVTLSCEQNLNHDAMYWYRQDPGQGLRLIYYSQIVNDFQKGDIAEGYSVSREKKESFPLTVTSAQKNPTAFYLCASRPDRFSNQPQHFGDGTRLSIL.

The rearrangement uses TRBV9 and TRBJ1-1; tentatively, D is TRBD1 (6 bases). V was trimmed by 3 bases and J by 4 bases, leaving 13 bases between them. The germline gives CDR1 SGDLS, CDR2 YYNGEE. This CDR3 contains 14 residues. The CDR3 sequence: CASSARQAPTEAFF. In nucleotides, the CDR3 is TGTGCCAGCAGCGCGAGACAGGCCCCCACTGAAGCTTTCTTT.

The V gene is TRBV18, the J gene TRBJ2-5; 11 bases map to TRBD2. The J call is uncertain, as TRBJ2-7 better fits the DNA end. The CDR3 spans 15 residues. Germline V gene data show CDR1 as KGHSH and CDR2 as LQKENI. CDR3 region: CASSPSTSGAYEQYF. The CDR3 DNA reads TGTGCCAGCTCACCGTCGACTAGCGGGGCCTACGAGCAGTACTTC.

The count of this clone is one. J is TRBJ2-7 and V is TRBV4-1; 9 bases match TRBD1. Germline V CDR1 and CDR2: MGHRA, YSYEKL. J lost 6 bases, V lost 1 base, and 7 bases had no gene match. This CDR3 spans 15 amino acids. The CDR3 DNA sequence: TGCGCCAGCAGCCAAGTAGTACAGGGGGCGGGCGAGCAGTACTTC. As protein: CASSQVVQGAGEQYF.

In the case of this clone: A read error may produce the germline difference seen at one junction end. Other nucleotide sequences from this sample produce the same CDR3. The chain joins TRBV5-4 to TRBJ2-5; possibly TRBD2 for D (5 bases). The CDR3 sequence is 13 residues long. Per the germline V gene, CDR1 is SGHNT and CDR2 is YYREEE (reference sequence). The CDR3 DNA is TGTGCCAGTAGCTTGCACGGGATTGAGACCCAGTACTTC. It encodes CASSLHGIETQYF.

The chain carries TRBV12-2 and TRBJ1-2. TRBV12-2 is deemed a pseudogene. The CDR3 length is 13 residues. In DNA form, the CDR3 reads TGTGCAAGTCGTCCCTGGTGCGTGGATGGCTACACCTTC. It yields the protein CASRPWCVDGYTF.

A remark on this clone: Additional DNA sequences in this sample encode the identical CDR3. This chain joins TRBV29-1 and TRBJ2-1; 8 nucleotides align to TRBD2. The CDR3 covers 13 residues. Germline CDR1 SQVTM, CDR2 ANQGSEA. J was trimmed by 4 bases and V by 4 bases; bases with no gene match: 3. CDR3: CSVGTSGYNEQFF. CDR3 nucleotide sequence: TGCAGCGTTGGAACTAGCGGTTACAATGAGCAGTTCTTC.

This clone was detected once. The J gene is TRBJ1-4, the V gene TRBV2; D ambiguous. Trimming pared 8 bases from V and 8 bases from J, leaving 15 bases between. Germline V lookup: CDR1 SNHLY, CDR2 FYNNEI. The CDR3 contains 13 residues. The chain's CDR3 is CASRYLRVEKLFF. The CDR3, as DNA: TGTGCCAGCCGGTACTTGAGGGTAGAAAAACTGTTTTTT.

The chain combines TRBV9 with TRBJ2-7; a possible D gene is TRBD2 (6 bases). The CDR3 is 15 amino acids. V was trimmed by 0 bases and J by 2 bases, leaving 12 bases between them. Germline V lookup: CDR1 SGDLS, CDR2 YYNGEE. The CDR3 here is CASSVGGGVAYEQYF. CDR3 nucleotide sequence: TGTGCCAGCAGCGTAGGAGGCGGGGTGGCCTACGAGCAGTACTTC.

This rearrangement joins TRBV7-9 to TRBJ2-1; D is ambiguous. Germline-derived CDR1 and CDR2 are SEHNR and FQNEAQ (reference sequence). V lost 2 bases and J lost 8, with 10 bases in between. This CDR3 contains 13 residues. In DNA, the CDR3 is TGTGCCAGCAGCTTATCCACATCTTATGAGCAGTTCTTC. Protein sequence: CASSLSTSYEQFF.

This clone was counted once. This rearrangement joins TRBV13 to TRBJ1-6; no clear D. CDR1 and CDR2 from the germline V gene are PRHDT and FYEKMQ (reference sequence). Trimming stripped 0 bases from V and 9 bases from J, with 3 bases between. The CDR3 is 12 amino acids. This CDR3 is CASSLGGSPLHF. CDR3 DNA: TGTGCCAGCAGCTTAGGCGGTTCACCCCTCCACTTT. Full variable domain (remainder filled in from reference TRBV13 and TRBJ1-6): AAGVIQSPRHLIKEKRETATLKCYPIPRHDTVYWYQQGPGQDPQFLISFYEKMQSDKGSIPDRFSAQQFSDYHSELNMSSLELGDSALYFCASSLGGSPLHFGNGTRLTVT.

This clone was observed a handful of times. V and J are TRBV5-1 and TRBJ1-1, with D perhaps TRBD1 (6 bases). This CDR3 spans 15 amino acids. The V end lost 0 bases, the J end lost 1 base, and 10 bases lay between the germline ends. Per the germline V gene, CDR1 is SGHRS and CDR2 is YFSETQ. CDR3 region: CASSLDGGRNTEAFF. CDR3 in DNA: TGCGCCAGCAGCTTGGATGGGGGCCGGAACACTGAAGCTTTCTTT.

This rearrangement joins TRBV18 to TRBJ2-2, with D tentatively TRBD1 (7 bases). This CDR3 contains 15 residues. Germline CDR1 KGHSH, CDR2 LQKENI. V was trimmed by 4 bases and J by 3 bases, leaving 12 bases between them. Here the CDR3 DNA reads TGTGCCAGCTCACGGCGGGACAGCGACACCGGGGAGCTGTTTTTT. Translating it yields CASSRRDSDTGELFF.

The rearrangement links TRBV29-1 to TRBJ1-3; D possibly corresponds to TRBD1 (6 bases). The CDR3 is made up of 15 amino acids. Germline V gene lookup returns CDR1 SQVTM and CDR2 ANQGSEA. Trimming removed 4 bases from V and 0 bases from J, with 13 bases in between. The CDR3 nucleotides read TGCAGCGTTGTGCAGGGGCCAAGCTCTGGAAACACCATATATTTT. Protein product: CSVVQGPSSGNTIYF. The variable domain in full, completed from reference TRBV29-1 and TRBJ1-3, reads SAVISQKPSRDICQRGTSLTIQCQVDSQVTMMFWYRQQPGQSLTLIATANQGSEATYESGFVIDKFPISRPNLTFSTLTVSNMSPEDSSIYLCSVVQGPSSGNTIYFGEGSWLTVV.

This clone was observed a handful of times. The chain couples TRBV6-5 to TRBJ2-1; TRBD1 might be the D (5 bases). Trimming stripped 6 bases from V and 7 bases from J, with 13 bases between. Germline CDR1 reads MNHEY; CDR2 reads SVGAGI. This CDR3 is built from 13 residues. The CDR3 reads CASRPGAGNEQFF. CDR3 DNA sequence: TGTGCCAGCAGGCCTGGGGCCGGTAATGAGCAGTTCTTC.

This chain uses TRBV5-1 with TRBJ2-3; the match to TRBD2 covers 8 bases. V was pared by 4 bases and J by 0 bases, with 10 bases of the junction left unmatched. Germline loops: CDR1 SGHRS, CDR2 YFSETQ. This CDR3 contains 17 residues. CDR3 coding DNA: TGCGCCAGCAGCGATCTACGGGGCGGGGGGAGCACAGATACGCAGTATTTT. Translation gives CASSDLRGGGSTDTQYF.

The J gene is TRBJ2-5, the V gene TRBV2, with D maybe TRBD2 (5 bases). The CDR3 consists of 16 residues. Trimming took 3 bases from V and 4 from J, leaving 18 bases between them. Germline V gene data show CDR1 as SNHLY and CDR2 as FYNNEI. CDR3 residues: CASSDLSLGSGETQYF. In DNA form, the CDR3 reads TGTGCCAGCAGTGATTTGTCTTTAGGGAGCGGAGAGACCCAGTACTTC.